These 22 T cell receptor beta chains share one sample of origin, sequenced in a study of T-cell memory formation after mild COVID-19. TCRdb reprocessed the 5' RACE reads via MiXCR and lists one record per CDR3 protein. The profile covers roughly 130,000 distinct CDR3 sequences, with roughly 15% appearing a single time and roughly 14% taken by the ten largest. Sequences were obtained from PBMCs or a T cell subset sorted from them (not recorded which). Source of these receptors: an adult woman who had mild COVID-19 (a few samples of this study predate the infection). Cell type and time point are not known.

The chain joins TRBV7-2 to TRBJ2-5, with D possibly being TRBD1 or TRBD2 (5 bases each). The germline CDR1 and CDR2 sequences are SGHTA and FQGNSA. This CDR3 has 14 amino acids. The ends were cut back, 1 base at V and 5 bases at J, with 11 bases in the middle. The CDR3 loop is CASSLGAGTETQYF. The CDR3 bases are TGTGCCAGCAGCTTAGGGGCAGGGACCGAGACCCAGTACTTC.

This clonotype has ten or more counts. The chain uses TRBV29-1 and TRBJ2-4; weak D call: TRBD1 (6 bases). Germline-derived CDR1 and CDR2 are SQVTM and ANQGSEA. This CDR3 comprises 12 residues. V was shortened by 6 bases and J by 6 bases, with 12 bases between the two germline ends. The CDR3 nucleotides read TGCAGCGTCTGGACAGACTCAAACATTCAGTACTTC. Translation: CSVWTDSNIQYF.

CDR3 DNA: TGTGCCATCAGTGCAACGGCGGGAGGAGGGGAGCAGTTCTTC. Translating it yields CAISATAGGGEQFF. The chain uses TRBV10-3 and TRBJ2-1, with TRBD2 matching over 8 bases. Germline V gives CDR1 ENHRY, CDR2 SYGVKD. The CDR3 is made up of 14 amino acids. Losses at the gene ends were 4 bases for V and 10 bases for J; bases not matched to a gene: 9.

The chain combines TRBV7-9 with TRBJ1-1; unclear D gene. CDR1 and CDR2 from the germline V gene are SEHNR and FQNEAQ (reference sequence). V lost 1 base to trimming and J lost 3 bases, with 3 bases between them. This CDR3 is 12 amino acids long. CDR3 DNA: TGTGCCAGCAGCTTAGAGGACACTGAAGCTTTCTTT. Translation gives CASSLEDTEAFF.

This clonotype has just a few counts. The chain carries TRBV7-9 and TRBJ2-1; D call uncertain. The CDR3 length is 15 residues. The germline V gene encodes CDR1 SEHNR and CDR2 FQNEAQ (reference sequence). Deletions cut 5 bases from V and 2 bases from J, with 13 bases between. In DNA form, the CDR3 reads TGTGCCAGCAGCGATAACAGTTACACCTACAATGAGCAGTTCTTC. It is translated as CASSDNSYTYNEQFF. The whole variable domain, filled in from reference TRBV7-9 and TRBJ2-1, reads DTGVSQNPRHKITKRGQNVTFRCDPISEHNRLYWYRQTLGQGPEFLTYFQNEAQLEKSRLLSDRFSAERPKGSFSTLEIQRTEQGDSAMYLCASSDNSYTYNEQFFGPGTRLTVL.

This clonotype was counted between two and nine times. The rearrangement uses TRBV6-6 and TRBJ2-5, with TRBD1 identical over 9 bases. Germline values: CDR1 MNHNY, CDR2 SVGAGI (reference sequence). The CDR3 is made up of 16 amino acids. Trimming cost V 6 bases and J 5 bases; bases outside gene matches: 13. The CDR3 sequence: CASRDAPGQGVETQYF. CDR3 coding DNA: TGTGCCAGCAGAGACGCACCGGGACAGGGTGTGGAGACCCAGTACTTC.

This clonotype was recorded many times. The gene calls are TRBV15 and TRBJ2-5; D possibly corresponds to TRBD2 (6 bases). CDR3 length: 13 residues. V was clipped by 6 bases and J by 5 bases, with 13 bases between them. Germline assignment: CDR1 LNHNV and CDR2 YYDKDF (reference sequence). The CDR3 nucleotides read TGTGCCACCAGATTGCGGGGTGTGGAGACCCAGTACTTC. Residues: CATRLRGVETQYF.

A word on this clonotype: An end of the junction differs from the germline gene, which may be a read error. CDR3 in amino acids: CASSSYNEKFF. CDR3 bases: TGTGCCAGCAGTTCATACAATGAGAAGTTCTTC. The rearrangement joins TRBV12-3 or TRBV12-4 to TRBJ2-1; D is unclear. The length of the CDR3 is 11 residues.

This clonotype was detected a few times. This CDR3 is CSVEDWGDRAHNEQFF. The CDR3 coding sequence is TGCAGCGTTGAAGATTGGGGGGACAGGGCCCACAATGAGCAGTTCTTC. The chain carries TRBV29-1 and TRBJ2-1; 9 bases agree with TRBD1. The CDR3 has 16 residues. From germline, CDR1 is SQVTM and CDR2 ANQGSEA. J was trimmed by 5 bases and V by 0 bases; bases with no gene match: 8.

V is TRBV4-2 and J is TRBJ2-2; 8 nucleotides match TRBD2. Trimming took 0 bases from V and 5 from J; bases not matched to a gene: 11. Germline V gives CDR1 LGHNA, CDR2 YNFKEQ. The CDR3 runs to 18 residues. The CDR3 sequence: CASSQDFNSGIITGELFF. CDR3 sequence (DNA): TGTGCCAGCAGCCAAGATTTCAATAGCGGGATCATAACCGGGGAGCTGTTTTTT.

This clonotype was recorded once. CDR3 protein: CASSPREMNTEAFF. The CDR3 DNA sequence: TGTGCCAGCAGCCCCCGGGAGATGAACACTGAAGCTTTCTTT. The genes are TRBV7-8 and TRBJ1-1; the D is unclear. V dropped 5 bases and J dropped 0 bases, with 10 bases sitting between them. The CDR3 is 14 amino acids. CDR1 SGHVS and CDR2 FQNEAQ come from the germline V gene.

The rearrangement uses TRBV29-1 and TRBJ2-3, with 12 bases aligning to TRBD2. Trimming took 8 bases from V and 1 from J; bases not matched to a gene: 19. Germline V CDR1 and CDR2: SQVTM, ANQGSEA. The CDR3 has 19 residues. The CDR3 region is CSLRMASGRVPTGTDTQYF. The CDR3 nucleotides are TGCAGCTTAAGAATGGCTAGCGGGAGGGTCCCTACTGGCACAGATACGCAGTATTTT.

This clonotype has just a few counts. CDR3 nucleotides: TGCGCCAGCAGCGAAGGAGGGGGCGGGGAGACCCAGTACTTC. Residues: CASSEGGGGETQYF. V gene TRBV5-1 combines with J gene TRBJ2-5, with D perhaps matching TRBD1 (7 bases). Germline values: CDR1 SGHRS, CDR2 YFSETQ. The CDR3 has 14 residues. V was cut by 4 bases and J by 5 bases, with 15 bases left in between.

The J gene is TRBJ2-1, the V gene TRBV19, with D possibly called TRBD1 or TRBD2 (5 bases each). This CDR3 contains 16 residues. Trimming pared 7 bases from V and 4 bases from J, leaving 20 bases between. Germline CDR1 is LNHDA and CDR2 is SQIVND (reference sequence). The CDR3 DNA reads as TGTGCCAGTACTACCTCGCGTGAGGGGCTTTACAATGAGCAGTTCTTC. Its protein is CASTTSREGLYNEQFF.

The rearrangement uses TRBV20-1 and TRBJ2-1; D perhaps matches TRBD2 (6 bases). The germline V and J ends were trimmed by 5 bases and 0 bases, with 11 bases remaining between them. Germline CDR1 DFQATT, CDR2 SNEGSKA (reference sequence). The CDR3 loop spans 14 amino acids. The CDR3 loop reads CSAGGLNSYNEQFF. The CDR3 nucleotides are TGCAGTGCTGGGGGACTCAACTCCTACAATGAGCAGTTCTTC.

The rearrangement links TRBV7-2 to TRBJ2-2, with D tentatively TRBD2 (6 bases). The CDR3 spans 13 residues. Germline-derived CDR1 and CDR2 are SGHTA and FQGNSA. V lost 7 bases and J lost 7, with 13 bases in between. In DNA form, the CDR3 reads TGTGCCAGCAACCTAGCGCGGATCGGGGAGCTGTTTTTT. Protein: CASNLARIGELFF.

This chain links TRBV29-1 with TRBJ1-1, with D unresolved. Trimming shortened V by 1 base and J by 5 bases, and 11 bases separated the two germline ends. Germline CDR1 SQVTM, CDR2 ANQGSEA. This CDR3 contains 13 residues. The CDR3 reads CSVEGRAETEAFF. The CDR3 DNA reads TGCAGCGTTGAAGGGAGGGCGGAAACTGAAGCTTTCTTT. Filled out from reference TRBV29-1 and TRBJ1-1, the complete variable domain reads SAVISQKPSRDICQRGTSLTIQCQVDSQVTMMFWYRQQPGQSLTLIATANQGSEATYESGFVIDKFPISRPNLTFSTLTVSNMSPEDSSIYLCSVEGRAETEAFFGQGTRLTVV.

The V call is TRBV7-9, the J call TRBJ2-3; D gene unclear. V lost 2 bases and J lost 1, with 10 bases in between. The CDR3 loop spans 15 amino acids. Germline V gene lookup returns CDR1 SEHNR and CDR2 FQNEAQ (reference sequence). CDR3 sequence (DNA): TGTGCCAGCAGCTTAAAGGGTTTCGGCACAGATACGCAGTATTTT. This codes for CASSLKGFGTDTQYF.

The chain couples TRBV7-9 to TRBJ1-2; D unresolved. From germline, CDR1 is SEHNR and CDR2 FQNEAQ (reference sequence). V gave up 1 base and J gave up 3 bases, with 6 bases separating them. The CDR3 runs to 13 residues. The CDR3 bases are TGTGCCAGCAGCTTAGTGGGGTACTATGGCTACACCTTC. This translates into CASSLVGYYGYTF.

CDR3 sequence reads: CASKTSGGYEQYF. DNA for the CDR3: TGTGCCAGTAAGACTAGCGGGGGCTACGAGCAGTACTTC. The V gene is TRBV19, the J gene TRBJ2-7, with 12 bases aligning to TRBD2. The CDR3 is 13 residues long. Trimming took 7 bases from V and 3 from J; bases not matched to a gene: 1. The germline V gene encodes CDR1 LNHDA and CDR2 SQIVND (reference sequence).

This clonotype was counted ten times or more. At one end the junction does not follow the germline gene, possibly because of a read error. The chain couples TRBV3-1 to TRBJ2-7, with TRBD2 as a possible D gene (6 bases). This CDR3 has 15 residues. Germline V lookup: CDR1 LGHDT, CDR2 YNNKEL (reference sequence). This chain's CDR3 is CASTQTGRSSYEQYF. CDR3 bases: TGTGCCAGCACCCAAACTGGGAGGAGCTCCTACGAGCAGTACTTC.

Only a few counts were recorded for this clonotype. Here the CDR3 DNA reads TGCGCCAGCAGCTTACAGGGGAGGATGAACACTGAAGCTTTCTTT. This gives the protein CASSLQGRMNTEAFF. The V call is TRBV5-1, the J call TRBJ1-1; 7 bases map to TRBD1. Germline lookup yields CDR1 SGHRS and CDR2 YFSETQ. The CDR3 has 15 residues. Unmatched junction bases numbered 4, after V lost 2 bases and J lost 0 bases.